This T cell receptor beta chain was profiled in a study of OX40 agonist ivuxolimab in advanced cancers. Points from the study as a whole: Antigen specificity was not determined for the expanded peripheral T cells. The 0.1-3.0 mg/kg partial responders had among the lowest clonal expansion.

The method was immunoSEQ multiplex PCR; TCRdb's version includes in-frame clones alone and lacks a portion of them. The table has around 77,000 clones, roughly 80% seen once. Regarding this clone: Antigen unknown.

CDR1 and CDR2 (germline): SGHTA, FQGTGA. There are 16 residues in the CDR3. V dropped 5 bases and J dropped 0 bases, with 14 bases sitting between them. Patients were excluded for autoimmune disease history or systemic immunosuppression. Blood got drawn at baseline, again on cycle 4 day 1, and then on cycle 7 day 1. The chain recombines TRBV7-3 with TRBJ2-4; D is unresolved. The source was CD4+ or CD8+ T cells sorted from blood, collected in a trial of the OX40 agonist ivuxolimab. The sequence came from an adult with an advanced solid tumor such as melanoma, head and neck, liver or kidney cancer. CDR3 coding DNA: TGTGCCAGCAGCCTTACCCGGGTTGGAGCCAAAAACATTCAGTACTTC. Translating it yields CASSLTRVGAKNIQYF.